This T cell receptor beta chain was sequenced during a study of T cell repertoires in cytomegalovirus infection (dated by TCRdb to between 2018 and 2021). Looking at the study overall: Donor HLA type was relevant to the analysis, as public TCR beta signatures indicated carriage of CMV infection together with the matching HLA type. What the work shows at the level of the full study, not this receptor alone: The ex vivo response was dominated by HLA-C-restricted CMV-specific TCR beta clonotypes, which also provided the single most frequent clonotype in two of eight donors. In both this cohort and an independent roughly 330-donor cohort, the cumulative frequency of public TCR beta family members distinguished carriers of CMV infection plus the relevant HLA type.

This clonotype was recorded a few times. Its antigen remains undetermined. The sample holds no much larger clone one base away, and base qualities are not on file. Ends trimmed: V by 4 bases, J by 7 bases; bases unmatched to a gene: 10. The CDR3 spans 15 residues, from the cysteine through the phenylalanine. The kept DNA is CDR3 alone, 45 bases in frame from the first base. CDR1 SGHVS and CDR2 FNYEAQ were looked up in the germline V gene. Sequencing was performed on an Illumina HiSeq 1500. TCRdb reworked the public reads: Q25 trimming with fastp, MiXCR clone assembly, productive beta chains retained. Rows are unified per CDR3 protein, each entry keeping the most common DNA and genes. The table for this sample lists tens of thousands of distinct CDR3 sequences; approximately 3.6% of them were counted only once. The ten most abundant clones make up about 22% of the sample.

The sequence was obtained from a human donor in good health (CMV status not recorded). Some clones in this sample may be carry-over from other donors' samples. Rearrangement joined TRBV7-6 to TRBJ2-7, and TRBD1 matches 10 of the central bases. The source material was PBMCs. CDR3 reads: CASSSRDRGTWEQYF. Here is the DNA: TGTGCCAGCAGCTCCCGGGACAGGGGAACGTGGGAGCAGTACTTC.